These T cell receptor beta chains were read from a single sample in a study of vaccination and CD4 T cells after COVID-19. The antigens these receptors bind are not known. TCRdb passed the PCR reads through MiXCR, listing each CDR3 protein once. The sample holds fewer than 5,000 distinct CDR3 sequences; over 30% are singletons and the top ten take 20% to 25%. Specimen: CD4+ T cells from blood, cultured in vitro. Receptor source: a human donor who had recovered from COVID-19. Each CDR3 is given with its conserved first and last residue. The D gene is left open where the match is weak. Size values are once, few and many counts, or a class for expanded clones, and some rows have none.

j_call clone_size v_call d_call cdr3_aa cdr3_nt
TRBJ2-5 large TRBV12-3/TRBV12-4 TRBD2 CASSLGLAGAGETQYF TGTGCCAGCAGTTTAGGACTAGCGGGGGCCGGGGAGACCCAGTACTTC
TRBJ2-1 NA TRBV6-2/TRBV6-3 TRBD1 CASTVRGHSYNEQFF TGTGCCAGTACTGTAAGGGGGCACTCCTACAATGAGCAGTTCTTC
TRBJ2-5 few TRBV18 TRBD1 CASSPTPDRGGEETQYF TGTGCCAGCTCACCTACTCCGGACAGGGGAGGGGAAGAGACCCAGTACTTC
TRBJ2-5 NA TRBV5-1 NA CASSTGTILETQYF TGCGCCAGCAGCACCGGGACCATATTAGAGACCCAGTACTTC
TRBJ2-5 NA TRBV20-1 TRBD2 CSARDPGTSGYQETQYF TGCAGTGCTAGAGACCCCGGGACTAGCGGGTACCAAGAGACCCAGTACTTC
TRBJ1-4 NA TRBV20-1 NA CSASRPPVREKLFF TGCAGTGCTAGTCGTCCCCCTGTGAGGGAAAAACTGTTTTTT
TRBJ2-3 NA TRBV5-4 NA CASSFGSGTDTQYF TGTGCCAGCAGCTTCGGCAGTGGAACAGATACGCAGTATTTT
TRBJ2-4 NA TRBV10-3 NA CATGGSTGNIQYF TGTGCCACTGGGGGGTCGACCGGAAACATTCAGTACTTC
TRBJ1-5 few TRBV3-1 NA CASSQVGQPQHF TGTGCCAGCAGCCAAGTCGGACAGCCCCAGCATTTT
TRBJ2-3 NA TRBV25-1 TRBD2 CAAGGGLGTQYF TGTGCCGCCGGGGGGGGACTCGGCACGCAGTATTTT
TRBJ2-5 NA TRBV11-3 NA CASSLGLGRETQYF TGTGCCAGCAGCTTAGGCCTAGGCAGGGAGACCCAGTACTTC